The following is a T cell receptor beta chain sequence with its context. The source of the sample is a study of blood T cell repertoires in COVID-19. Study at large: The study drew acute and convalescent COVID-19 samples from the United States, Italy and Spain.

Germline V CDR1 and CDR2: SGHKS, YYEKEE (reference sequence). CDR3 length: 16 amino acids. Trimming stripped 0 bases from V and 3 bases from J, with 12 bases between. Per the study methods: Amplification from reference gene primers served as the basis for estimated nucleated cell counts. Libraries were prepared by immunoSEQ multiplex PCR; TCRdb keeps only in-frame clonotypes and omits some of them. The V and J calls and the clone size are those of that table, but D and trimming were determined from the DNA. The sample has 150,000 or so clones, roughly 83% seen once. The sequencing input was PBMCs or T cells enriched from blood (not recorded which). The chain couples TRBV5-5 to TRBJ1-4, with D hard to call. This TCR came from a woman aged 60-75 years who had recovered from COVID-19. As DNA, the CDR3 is TGTGCCAGCAGCTTGGTACACACGAAATCTAATGAAAAACTGTTTTTT. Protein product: CASSLVHTKSNEKLFF.